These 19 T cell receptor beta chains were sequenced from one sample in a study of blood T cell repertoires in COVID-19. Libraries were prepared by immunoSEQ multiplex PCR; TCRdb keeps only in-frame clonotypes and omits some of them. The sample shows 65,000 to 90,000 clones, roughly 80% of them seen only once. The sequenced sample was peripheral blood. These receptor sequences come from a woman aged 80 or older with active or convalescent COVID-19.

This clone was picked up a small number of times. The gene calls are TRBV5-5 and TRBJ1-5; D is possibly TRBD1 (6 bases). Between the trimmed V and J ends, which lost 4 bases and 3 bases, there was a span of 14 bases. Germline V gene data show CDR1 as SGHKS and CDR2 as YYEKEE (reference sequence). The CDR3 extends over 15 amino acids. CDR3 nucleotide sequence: TGTGCCAGCAGCCCTGGGGACAACATCAATCAGCCCCAGCATTTT. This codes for CASSPGDNINQPQHF.

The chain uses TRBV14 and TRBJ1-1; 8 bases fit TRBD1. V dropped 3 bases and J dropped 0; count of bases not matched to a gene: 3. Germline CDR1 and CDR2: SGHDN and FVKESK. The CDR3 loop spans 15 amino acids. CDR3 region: CASSHPTGVNTEAFF. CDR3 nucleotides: TGTGCCAGCAGCCACCCGACAGGGGTGAACACTGAAGCTTTCTTT.

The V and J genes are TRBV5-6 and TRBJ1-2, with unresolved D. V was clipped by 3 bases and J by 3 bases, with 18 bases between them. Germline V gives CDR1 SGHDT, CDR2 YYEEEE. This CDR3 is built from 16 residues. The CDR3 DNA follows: TGTGCCAGCAGCTCACTTCGGGAGGGCGGATACTATGGCTACACCTTC. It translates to CASSSLREGGYYGYTF.

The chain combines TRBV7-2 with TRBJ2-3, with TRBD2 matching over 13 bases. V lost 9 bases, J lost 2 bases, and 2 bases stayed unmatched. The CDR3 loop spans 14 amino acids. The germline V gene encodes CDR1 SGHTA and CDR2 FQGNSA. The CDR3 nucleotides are TGTGCCAGTACTAGCGGGGGGGACACAGATACGCAGTATTTT. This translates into CASTSGGDTDTQYF.

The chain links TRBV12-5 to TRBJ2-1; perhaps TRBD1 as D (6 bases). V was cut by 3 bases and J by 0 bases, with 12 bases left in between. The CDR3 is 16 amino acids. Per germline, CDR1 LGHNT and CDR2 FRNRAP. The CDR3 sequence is CASGLIQGSSYNEQFF. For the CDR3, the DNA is TGTGCTAGTGGTTTAATTCAGGGGAGCTCCTACAATGAGCAGTTCTTC.

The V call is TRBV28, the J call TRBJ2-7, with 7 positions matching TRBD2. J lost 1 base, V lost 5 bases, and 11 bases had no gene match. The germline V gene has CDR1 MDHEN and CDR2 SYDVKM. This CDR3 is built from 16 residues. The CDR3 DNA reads TGTGCCAGCAGTCACCCTTTGCTAGCGGAATCCTACGAGCAGTACTTC. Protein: CASSHPLLAESYEQYF.

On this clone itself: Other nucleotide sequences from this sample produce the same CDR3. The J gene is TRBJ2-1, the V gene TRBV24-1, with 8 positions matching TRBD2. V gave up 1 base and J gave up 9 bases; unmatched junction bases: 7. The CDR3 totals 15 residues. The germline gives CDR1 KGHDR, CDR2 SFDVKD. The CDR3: CATSDFSGGASEQFF. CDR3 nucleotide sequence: TGTGCCACCAGTGATTTCTCCGGGGGGGCTTCTGAGCAGTTCTTC.

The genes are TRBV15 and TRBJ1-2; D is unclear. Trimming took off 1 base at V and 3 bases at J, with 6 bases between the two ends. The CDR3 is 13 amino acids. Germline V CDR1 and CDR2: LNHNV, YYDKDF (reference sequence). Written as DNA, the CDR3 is TGTGCCACCAGCAGAGCGCGGGACTATGGCTACACCTTC. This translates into CATSRARDYGYTF.

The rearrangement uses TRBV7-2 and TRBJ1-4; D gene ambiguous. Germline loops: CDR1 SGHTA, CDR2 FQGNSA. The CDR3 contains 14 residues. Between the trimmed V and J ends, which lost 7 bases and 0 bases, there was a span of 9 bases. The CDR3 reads CASTTRPTNEKLFF. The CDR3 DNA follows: TGTGCCAGCACTACTAGGCCAACTAATGAAAAACTGTTTTTT.

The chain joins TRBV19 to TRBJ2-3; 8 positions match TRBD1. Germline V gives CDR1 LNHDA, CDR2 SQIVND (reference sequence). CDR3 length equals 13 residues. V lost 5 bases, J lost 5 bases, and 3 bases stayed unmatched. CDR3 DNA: TGTGCCAGTAGTTTTACAGGGGGAGATACGCAGTATTTT. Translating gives CASSFTGGDTQYF.

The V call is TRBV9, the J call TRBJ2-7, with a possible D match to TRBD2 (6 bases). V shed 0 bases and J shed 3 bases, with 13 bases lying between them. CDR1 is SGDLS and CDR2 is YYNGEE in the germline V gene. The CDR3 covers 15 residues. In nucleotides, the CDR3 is TGTGCCAGCAGCGTAGGCGGTAGCGGAGGCTACGAGCAGTACTTC. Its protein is CASSVGGSGGYEQYF.

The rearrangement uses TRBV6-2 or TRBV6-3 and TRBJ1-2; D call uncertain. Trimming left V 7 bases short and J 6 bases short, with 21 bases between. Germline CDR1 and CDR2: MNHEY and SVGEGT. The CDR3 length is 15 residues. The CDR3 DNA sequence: TGTGCCAGCATCCCCGGCCATGCGGGGAGCCATGGCTACACCTTC. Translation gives CASIPGHAGSHGYTF.

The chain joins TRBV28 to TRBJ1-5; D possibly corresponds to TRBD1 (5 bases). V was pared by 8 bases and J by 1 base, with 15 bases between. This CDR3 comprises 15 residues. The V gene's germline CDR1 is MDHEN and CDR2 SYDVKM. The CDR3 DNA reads TGTGCCAGCCAGTGGGGGACTAGGAGCAATCAGCCCCAGCATTTT. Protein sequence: CASQWGTRSNQPQHF.

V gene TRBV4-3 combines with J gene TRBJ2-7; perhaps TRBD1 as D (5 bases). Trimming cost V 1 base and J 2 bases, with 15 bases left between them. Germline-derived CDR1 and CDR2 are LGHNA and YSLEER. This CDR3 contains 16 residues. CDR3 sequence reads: CASSQADSSKAYEQYF. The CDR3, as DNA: TGCGCCAGCAGCCAAGCAGACAGTAGCAAAGCCTACGAGCAGTACTTC.

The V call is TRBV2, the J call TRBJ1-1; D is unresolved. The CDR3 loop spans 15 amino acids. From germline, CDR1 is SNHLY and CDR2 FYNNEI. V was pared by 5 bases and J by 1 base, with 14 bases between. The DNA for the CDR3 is TGTGCCAGCAGTCTCCTGGCGACGGGGAACACTGAAGCTTTCTTT. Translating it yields CASSLLATGNTEAFF.

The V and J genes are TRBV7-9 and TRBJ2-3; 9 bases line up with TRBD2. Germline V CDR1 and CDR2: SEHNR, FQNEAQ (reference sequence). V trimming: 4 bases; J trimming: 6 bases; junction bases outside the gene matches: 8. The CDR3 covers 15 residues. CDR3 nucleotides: TGTGCCAGCAGCTCTACGACTAGCGGCGGGGATACGCAGTATTTT. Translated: CASSSTTSGGDTQYF. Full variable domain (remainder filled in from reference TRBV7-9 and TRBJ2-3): DTGVSQNPRHKITKRGQNVTFRCDPISEHNRLYWYRQTLGQGPEFLTYFQNEAQLEKSRLLSDRFSAERPKGSFSTLEIQRTEQGDSAMYLCASSSTTSGGDTQYFGPGTRLTVL.

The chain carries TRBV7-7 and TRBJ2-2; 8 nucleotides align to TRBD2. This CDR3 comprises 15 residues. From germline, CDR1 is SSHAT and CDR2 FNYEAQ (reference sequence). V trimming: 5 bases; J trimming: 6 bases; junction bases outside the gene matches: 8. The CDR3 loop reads CASSPTGGPSGELFF. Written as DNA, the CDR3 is TGTGCCAGCAGCCCGACGGGAGGGCCCTCCGGGGAGCTGTTTTTT.

The CDR3 nucleotides read TGTGCCAGCAGCCGGGCGGGACAGGGAATCTATGGCTACACCTTC. Translated, it gives CASSRAGQGIYGYTF. The rearrangement links TRBV5-4 to TRBJ1-2; 9 bases agree with TRBD1. The germline gives CDR1 SGHNT, CDR2 YYREEE (reference sequence). After removal of 4 bases from V and 4 bases from J, the junction contained 8 bases not matched to a gene. The CDR3 consists of 15 residues.

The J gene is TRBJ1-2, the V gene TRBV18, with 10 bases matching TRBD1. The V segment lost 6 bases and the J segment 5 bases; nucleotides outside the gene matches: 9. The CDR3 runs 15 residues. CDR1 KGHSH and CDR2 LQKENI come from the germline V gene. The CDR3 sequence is CASSTGTGVPYGYTF. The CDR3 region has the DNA TGTGCCAGCTCGACCGGGACAGGGGTCCCATATGGCTACACCTTC.